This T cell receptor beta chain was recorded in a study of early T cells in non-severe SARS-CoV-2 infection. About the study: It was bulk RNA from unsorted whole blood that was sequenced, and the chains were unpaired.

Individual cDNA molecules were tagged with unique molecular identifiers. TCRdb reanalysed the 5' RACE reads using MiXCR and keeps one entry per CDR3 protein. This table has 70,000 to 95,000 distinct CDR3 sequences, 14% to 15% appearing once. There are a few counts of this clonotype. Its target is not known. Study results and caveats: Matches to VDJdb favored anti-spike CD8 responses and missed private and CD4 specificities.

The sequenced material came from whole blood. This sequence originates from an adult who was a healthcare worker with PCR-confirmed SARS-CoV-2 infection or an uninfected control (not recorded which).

For the CDR3, the DNA is TGTGCCAGCAGCCAGAACAGGGTCCCCGGCTATGGCTACACCTTC. It encodes CASSQNRVPGYGYTF. The chain is built from TRBV14 and TRBJ1-2; TRBD1 might be the D (6 bases). V lost 3 bases and J lost 4, with 15 bases in between. Germline values: CDR1 SGHDN, CDR2 FVKESK. This CDR3 comprises 15 residues.